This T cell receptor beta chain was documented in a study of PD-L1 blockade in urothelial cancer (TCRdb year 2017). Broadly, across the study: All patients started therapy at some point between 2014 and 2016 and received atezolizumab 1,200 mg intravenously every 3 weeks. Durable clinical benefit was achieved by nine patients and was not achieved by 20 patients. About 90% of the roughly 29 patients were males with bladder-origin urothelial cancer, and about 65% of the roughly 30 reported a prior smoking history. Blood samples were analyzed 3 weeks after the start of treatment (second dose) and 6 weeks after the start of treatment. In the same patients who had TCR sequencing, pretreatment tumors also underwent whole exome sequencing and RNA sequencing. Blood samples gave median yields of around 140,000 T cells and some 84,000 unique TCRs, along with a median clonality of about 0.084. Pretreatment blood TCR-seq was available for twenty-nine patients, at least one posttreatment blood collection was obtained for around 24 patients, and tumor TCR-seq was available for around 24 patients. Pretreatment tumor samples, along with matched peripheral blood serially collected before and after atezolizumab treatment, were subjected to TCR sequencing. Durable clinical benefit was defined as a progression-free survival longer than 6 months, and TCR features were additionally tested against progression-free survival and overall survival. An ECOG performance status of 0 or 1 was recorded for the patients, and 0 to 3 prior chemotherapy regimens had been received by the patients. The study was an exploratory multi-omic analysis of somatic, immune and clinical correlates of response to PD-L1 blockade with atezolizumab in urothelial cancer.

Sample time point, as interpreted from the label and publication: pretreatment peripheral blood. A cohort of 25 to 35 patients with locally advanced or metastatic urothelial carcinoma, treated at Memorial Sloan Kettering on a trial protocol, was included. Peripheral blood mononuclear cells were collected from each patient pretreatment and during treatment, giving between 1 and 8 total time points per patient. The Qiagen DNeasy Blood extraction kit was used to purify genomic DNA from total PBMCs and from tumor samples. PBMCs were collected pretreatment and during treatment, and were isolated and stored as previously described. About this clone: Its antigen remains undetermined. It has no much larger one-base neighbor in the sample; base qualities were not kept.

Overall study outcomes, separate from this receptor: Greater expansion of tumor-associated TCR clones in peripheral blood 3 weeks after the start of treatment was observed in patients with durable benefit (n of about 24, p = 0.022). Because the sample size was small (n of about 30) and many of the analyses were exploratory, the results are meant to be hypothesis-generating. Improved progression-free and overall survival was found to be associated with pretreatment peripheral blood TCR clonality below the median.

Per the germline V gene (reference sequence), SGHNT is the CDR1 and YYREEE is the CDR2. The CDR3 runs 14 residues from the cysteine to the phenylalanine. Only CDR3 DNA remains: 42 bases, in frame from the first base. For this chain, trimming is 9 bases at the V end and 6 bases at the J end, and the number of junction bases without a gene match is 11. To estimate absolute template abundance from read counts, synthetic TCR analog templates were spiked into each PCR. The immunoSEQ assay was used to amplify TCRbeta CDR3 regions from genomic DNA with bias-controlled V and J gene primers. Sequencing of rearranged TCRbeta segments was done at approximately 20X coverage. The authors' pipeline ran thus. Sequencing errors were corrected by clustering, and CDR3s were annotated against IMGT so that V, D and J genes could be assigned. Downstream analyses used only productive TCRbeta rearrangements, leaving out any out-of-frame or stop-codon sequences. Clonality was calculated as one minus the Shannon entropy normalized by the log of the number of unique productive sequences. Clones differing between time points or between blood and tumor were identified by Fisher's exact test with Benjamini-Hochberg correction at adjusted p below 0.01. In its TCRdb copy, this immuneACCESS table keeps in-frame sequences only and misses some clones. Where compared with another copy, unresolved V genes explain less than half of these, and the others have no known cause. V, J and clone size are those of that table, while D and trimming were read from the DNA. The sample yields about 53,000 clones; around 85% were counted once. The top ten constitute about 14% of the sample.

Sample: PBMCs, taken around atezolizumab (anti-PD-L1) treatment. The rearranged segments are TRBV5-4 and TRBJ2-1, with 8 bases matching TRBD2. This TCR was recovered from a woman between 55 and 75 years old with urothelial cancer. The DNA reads TGTGCCAACGGAGGGCTAGCGGGTTCCAATGAGCAGTTCTTC. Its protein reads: CANGGLAGSNEQFF. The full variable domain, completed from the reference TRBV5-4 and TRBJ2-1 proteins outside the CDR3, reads ETGVTQSPTHLIKTRGQQVTLRCSSQSGHNTVSWYQQALGQGPQFIFQYYREEENGRGNFPPRFSGLQFPNYSSELNVNALELDDSALYLCANGGLAGSNEQFFGPGTRLTVL.